This entry concerns a single T cell receptor beta chain. Per the original data handling: Amplifying reference gene primers gave estimates of nucleated cell counts. Measured with immunoSEQ multiplex PCR; TCRdb has only the in-frame clones, and not every one. That table supplies the V and J calls and clone size; D and trimming were determined from the DNA. This sample has around 130,000 clones; 70% to 90% occur once, and the top ten carry 2.5% to 3%. The V end lost 7 bases, the J end lost 5 bases, and 16 bases lay between the germline ends. CDR3 length: 15 residues. Germline CDR1 reads KGHDR; CDR2 reads SFDVKD. This specimen belongs to a study of blood T cell repertoires in COVID-19. Whole-study context: The United States, Italy and Spain were the sources of the acute and convalescent COVID-19 samples. In each case, the material was cDNA or gDNA derived from T cells, B-cell-depleted T cells, or PBMCs.

Sequencing was done on a sample of peripheral blood. This rearrangement joins TRBV24-1 to TRBJ2-2, with D possibly being TRBD2 (5 bases). The sequence came from a man in his fifties with acute or convalescent COVID-19. CDR3 in amino acids: CATSPPGFPTGELFF. The CDR3 coding sequence is TGTGCCACCAGCCCCCCGGGGTTCCCAACCGGGGAGCTGTTTTTT.